The rows below give T cell receptor beta chains drawn from one sample of a study of CD8 T cells in Susac syndrome. TCRdb itself ran the immunoSEQ multiplex PCR reads through MiXCR, one entry per CDR3 protein. The sample lists around 280,000 distinct CDR3 sequences, approximately 84% occurring once. The sequenced sample consisted of CD8+ T cells from PBMCs. These receptors originate from a human donor with multiple sclerosis. The conserved cysteine and the conserved F or W are not part of the CDR3 here. A row's size may be missing; if present it is once, few, many or a size class.

j_call clone_size v_call cdr3_aa
TRBJ2-2 - TRBV24-1 ATSHRGRLTGELF
TRBJ1-5 - TRBV19 ASSTTTGVYSNQPQH
TRBJ1-1 once TRBV20-1 SAIQSSWDTEAF
TRBJ2-4 - TRBV11-2 ASSPWDSKNIQY
TRBJ2-1 - TRBV12-3/TRBV12-4 ASSSGLAGEYNEQF
TRBJ2-1 once TRBV10-3 AISGSPTSGTVNEQF
TRBJ2-3 - TRBV9 ASSVGGSSTDTQY
TRBJ1-2 once TRBV12-5 ASGMDRTIRYT
TRBJ1-1 - TRBV27 ASSVTGGNTEAF
TRBJ2-3 - TRBV4-1 ASSQEGLAGVDTQY
TRBJ2-7 - TRBV7-9 ASSRQESSYEQC
TRBJ2-3 - TRBV27 ASSTGTFPSTDTQY
TRBJ1-1 - TRBV28 ASSSPRGRNTEAF
TRBJ1-1 - TRBV9 ASSLGSGRAEAF
TRBJ2-1 - TRBV15 ATSERETLYNEQF
TRBJ1-1 once TRBV30 AWSVQRLPSTEAF
TRBJ2-5 - TRBV3-1 ASRPAARETQY
TRBJ2-7 once TRBV2 ASSEWLREAAYEQY
TRBJ2-3 - TRBV6-2/TRBV6-3 ASSDRLGGRPFTDTQY
TRBJ1-5 - TRBV12-3/TRBV12-4 ASSWRGGIQPQH
TRBJ2-3 - TRBV15 ATNPSVRTSGGMYTQY
TRBJ2-5 - TRBV27 ASSLLGGDGETQY
TRBJ1-1 - TRBV19 ASRYRVDSTEAF
TRBJ2-1 - TRBV28 ASSLRQSPSYNEQF
TRBJ2-1 - TRBV7-9 ASSLVASGAPSYNEQF
TRBJ2-5 - TRBV5-5 ASSLFTNPAETQY
TRBJ2-3 - TRBV5-6 ASSLALAGTDTQY
TRBJ2-1 - TRBV15 ATSRDVANQYDNEQF
TRBJ1-2 - TRBV9 ASSVGRVDYGYT
TRBJ2-4 - TRBV28 ASEGPGGKNIQY
TRBJ2-3 - TRBV4-1 ASTKVGLPANTQY
TRBJ2-7 few TRBV7-2 ASSSRDRDYEQY
TRBJ2-1 - TRBV29-1 SVTGTSGQSSYNEQF
TRBJ1-1 - TRBV2 ASRSTGVNTEAF
TRBJ2-1 - TRBV28 ASRRTGEYINEQF
TRBJ2-1 - TRBV4-1 ASSELAGGSDEQS
TRBJ2-5 - TRBV28 ASRLLQGFQETQY
TRBJ2-7 - TRBV9 ASSVGLWLSEQY
TRBJ2-5 - TRBV7-2 ASSSPWTSGIVETQY
TRBJ2-3 - TRBV7-3 ASSSGTSGSTDTQY
TRBJ2-3 - TRBV20-1 SAPGQGATDTQY
TRBJ2-1 - TRBV28 ASSLLAGGPNEQF
TRBJ1-1 - TRBV29-1 SAEGGEAF
TRBJ1-5 - TRBV7-9 ASSWEGRQPQH
TRBJ2-7 - TRBV12-3/TRBV12-4 ASSASASYEQY
TRBJ2-2 - TRBV24-1 ATERTGDSGELF
TRBJ2-7 few TRBV7-8 ASSLDETGGNEQY
TRBJ2-5 - TRBV6-5 ASSSLAGGLQETQY
TRBJ1-5 once TRBV2 ASRSQGNQPQH
TRBJ1-1 - TRBV23-1 ASSRGPPFVNTEAF
TRBJ2-1 few TRBV7-9 ASSLIGGSRGNEQF
TRBJ2-5 - TRBV13 ASSLIDIRETQY
TRBJ2-1 - TRBV30 ASWRGSSYNEQF
TRBJ1-1 - TRBV7-9 ASSPDNIEAF
TRBJ2-7 - TRBV7-2 ASSLFLGEVYEQY